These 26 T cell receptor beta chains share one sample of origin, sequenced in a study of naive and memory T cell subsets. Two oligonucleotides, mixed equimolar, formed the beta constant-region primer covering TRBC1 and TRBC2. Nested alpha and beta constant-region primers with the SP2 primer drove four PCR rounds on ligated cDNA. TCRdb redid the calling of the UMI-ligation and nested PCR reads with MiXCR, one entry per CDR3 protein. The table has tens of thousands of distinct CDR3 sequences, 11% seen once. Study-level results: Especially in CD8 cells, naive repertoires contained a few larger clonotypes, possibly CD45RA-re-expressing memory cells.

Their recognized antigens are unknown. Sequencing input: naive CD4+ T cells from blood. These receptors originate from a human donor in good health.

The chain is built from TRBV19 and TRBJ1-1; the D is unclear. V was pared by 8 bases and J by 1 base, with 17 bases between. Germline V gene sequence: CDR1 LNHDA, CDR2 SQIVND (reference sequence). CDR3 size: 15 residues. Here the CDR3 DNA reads TGTGCCAGTTTTATCCGGGCGGAGGAGAACACTGAAGCTTTCTTT. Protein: CASFIRAEENTEAFF.

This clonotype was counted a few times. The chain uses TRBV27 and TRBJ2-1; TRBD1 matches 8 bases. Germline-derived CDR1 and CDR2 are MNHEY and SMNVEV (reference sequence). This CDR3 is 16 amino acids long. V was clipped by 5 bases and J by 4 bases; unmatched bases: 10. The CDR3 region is CASSAQGASLYNEQFF. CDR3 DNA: TGTGCCAGCAGTGCGCAGGGGGCCTCTCTGTACAATGAGCAGTTCTTC.

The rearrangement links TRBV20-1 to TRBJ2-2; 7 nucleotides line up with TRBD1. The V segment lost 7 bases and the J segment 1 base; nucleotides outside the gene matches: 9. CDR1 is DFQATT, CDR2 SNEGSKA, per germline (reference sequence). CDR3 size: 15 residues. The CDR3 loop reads CSGEDRMGNTGELFF. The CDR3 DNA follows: TGCAGTGGAGAGGACAGGATGGGGAACACCGGGGAGCTGTTTTTT.

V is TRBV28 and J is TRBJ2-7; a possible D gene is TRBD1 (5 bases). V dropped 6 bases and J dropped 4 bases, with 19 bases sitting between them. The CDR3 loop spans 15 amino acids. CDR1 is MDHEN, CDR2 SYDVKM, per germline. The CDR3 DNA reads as TGTGCCAGCAGACCGCAGGGTCGGTTCGGATACGAGCAGTACTTC. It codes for CASRPQGRFGYEQYF.

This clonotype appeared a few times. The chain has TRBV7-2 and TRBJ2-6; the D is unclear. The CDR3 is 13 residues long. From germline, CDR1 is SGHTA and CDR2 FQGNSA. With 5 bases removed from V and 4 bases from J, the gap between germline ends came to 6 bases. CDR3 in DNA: TGTGCCAGCAGCCCCGACGGGGCCAACGTCCTGACTTTC. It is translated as CASSPDGANVLTF.

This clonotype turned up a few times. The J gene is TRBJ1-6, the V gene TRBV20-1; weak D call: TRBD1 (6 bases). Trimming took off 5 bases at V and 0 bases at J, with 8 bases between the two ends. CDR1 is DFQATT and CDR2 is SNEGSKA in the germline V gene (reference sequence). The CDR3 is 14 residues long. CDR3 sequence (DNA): TGCAGTGCTCCACAGGGCTCCTATAATTCACCCCTCCACTTT. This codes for CSAPQGSYNSPLHF.

CDR3 in DNA: TGCGCCAGCAGCTTGGAAGGGAGGCCCTACAATGAGCAGTTCTTC. Protein: CASSLEGRPYNEQFF. This sequence joins TRBV5-1 and TRBJ2-1, with D possibly matching TRBD2 (6 bases). V lost 0 bases to trimming and J lost 2 bases, with 9 bases between them. The CDR3 loop spans 15 amino acids. Germline V gives CDR1 SGHRS, CDR2 YFSETQ.

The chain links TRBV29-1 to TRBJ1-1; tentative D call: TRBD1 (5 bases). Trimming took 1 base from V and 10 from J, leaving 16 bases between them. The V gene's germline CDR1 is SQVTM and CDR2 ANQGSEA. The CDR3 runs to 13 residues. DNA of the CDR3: TGCAGCGTTGAAGGCGGTCAGGGCGGGAGAGCTTTCTTT. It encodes CSVEGGQGGRAFF.

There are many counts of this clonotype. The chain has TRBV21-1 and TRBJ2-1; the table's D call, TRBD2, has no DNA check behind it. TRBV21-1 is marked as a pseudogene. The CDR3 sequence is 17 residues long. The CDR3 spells CASSKMMLGLSCYEQFF. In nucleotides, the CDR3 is TGTGCCAGCAGCAAAATGATGCTAGGCCTTAGTTGCTATGAGCAGTTCTTC.

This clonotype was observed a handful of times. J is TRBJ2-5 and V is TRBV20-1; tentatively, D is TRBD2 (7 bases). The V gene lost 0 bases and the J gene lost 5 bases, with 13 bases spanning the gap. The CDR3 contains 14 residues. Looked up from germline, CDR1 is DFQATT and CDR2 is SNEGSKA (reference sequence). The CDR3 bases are TGCAGTGCTAGAGATCACGGGGGGCACGAGACCCAGTACTTC. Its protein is CSARDHGGHETQYF.

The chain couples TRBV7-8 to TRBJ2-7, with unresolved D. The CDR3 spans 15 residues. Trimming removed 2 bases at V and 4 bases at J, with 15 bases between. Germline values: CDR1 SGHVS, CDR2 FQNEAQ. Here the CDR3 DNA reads TGTGCCAGCAGCTTATCCACGGGCGGAAGTTACGAGCAGTACTTC. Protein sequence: CASSLSTGGSYEQYF.

In DNA, the CDR3 is TGCAGTGCTACTCCTCCTTTAGGAGGGGTTCTCACTGAAGCTTTCTTT. This translates into CSATPPLGGVLTEAFF. The chain carries TRBV20-1 and TRBJ1-1; possibly TRBD1 for D (5 bases). The CDR3 has 16 amino acids. The V end was cut by 4 bases, the J end by 4 bases, with 22 bases between. The germline gives CDR1 DFQATT, CDR2 SNEGSKA (reference sequence).

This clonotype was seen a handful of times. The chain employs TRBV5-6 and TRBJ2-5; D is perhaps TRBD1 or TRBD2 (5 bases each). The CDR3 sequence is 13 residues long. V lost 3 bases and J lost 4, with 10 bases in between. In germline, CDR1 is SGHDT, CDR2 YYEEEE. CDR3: CASSSRGPETQYF. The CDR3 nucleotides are TGTGCCAGCAGCTCCCGGGGCCCAGAGACCCAGTACTTC.

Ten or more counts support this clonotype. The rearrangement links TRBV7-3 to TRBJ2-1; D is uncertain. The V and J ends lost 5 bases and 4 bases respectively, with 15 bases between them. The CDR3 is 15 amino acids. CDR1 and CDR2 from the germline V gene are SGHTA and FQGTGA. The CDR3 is CASSQTVSPYNEQFF. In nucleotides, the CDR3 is TGTGCCAGCAGCCAGACGGTGTCTCCATACAATGAGCAGTTCTTC.

CDR3 coding DNA: TGTGCCAGCAGCTTAGCCCCTCCTCGACAGGCAGTCTACGGCTACACCTTC. Translating it yields CASSLAPPRQAVYGYTF. This chain connects TRBV11-2 to TRBJ1-2, with a weak D call TRBD1 (6 bases). V lost 1 base, J lost 8 bases, and 23 bases lay in between. The CDR3 runs to 17 residues. Per the germline V gene, CDR1 is SGHAT and CDR2 is FQNNGV. The variable domain in full, with the rest retrieved from reference TRBV11-2 and TRBJ1-2, is EAGVAQSPRYKIIEKRQSVAFWCNPISGHATLYWYQQILGQGPKLLIQFQNNGVVDDSQLPKDRFSAERLKGVDSTLKIQPAKLEDSAVYLCASSLAPPRQAVYGYTFGSGTRLTVV.

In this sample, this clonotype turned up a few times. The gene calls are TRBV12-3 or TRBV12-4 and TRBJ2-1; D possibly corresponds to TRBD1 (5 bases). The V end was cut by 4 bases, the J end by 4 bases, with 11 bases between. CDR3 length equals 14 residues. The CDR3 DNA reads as TGTGCCAGCAGTTCAAACAACAGGTACAATGAGCAGTTCTTC. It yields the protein CASSSNNRYNEQFF.

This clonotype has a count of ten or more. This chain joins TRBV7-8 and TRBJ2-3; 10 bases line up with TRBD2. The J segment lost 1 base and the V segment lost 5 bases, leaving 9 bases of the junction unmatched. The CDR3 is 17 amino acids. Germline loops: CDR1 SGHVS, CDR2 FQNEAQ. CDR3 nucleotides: TGTGCCAGCAGCCCCTTAGCCGGGACTAGCGGCACAGATACGCAGTATTTT. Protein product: CASSPLAGTSGTDTQYF.

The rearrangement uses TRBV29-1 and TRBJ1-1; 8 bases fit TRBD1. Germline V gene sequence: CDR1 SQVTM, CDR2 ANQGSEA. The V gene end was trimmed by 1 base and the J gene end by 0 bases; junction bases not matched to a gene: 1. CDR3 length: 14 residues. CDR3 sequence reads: CSVEADRVNTEAFF. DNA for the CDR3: TGCAGCGTTGAAGCGGACAGGGTGAACACTGAAGCTTTCTTT.

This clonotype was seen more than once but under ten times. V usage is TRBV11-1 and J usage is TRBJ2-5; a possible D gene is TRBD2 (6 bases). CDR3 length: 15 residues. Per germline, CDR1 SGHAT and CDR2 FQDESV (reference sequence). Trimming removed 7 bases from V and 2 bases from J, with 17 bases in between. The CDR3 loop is CASTHFPGGQETQYF. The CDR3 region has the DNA TGTGCCAGCACCCACTTTCCCGGGGGTCAAGAGACCCAGTACTTC.

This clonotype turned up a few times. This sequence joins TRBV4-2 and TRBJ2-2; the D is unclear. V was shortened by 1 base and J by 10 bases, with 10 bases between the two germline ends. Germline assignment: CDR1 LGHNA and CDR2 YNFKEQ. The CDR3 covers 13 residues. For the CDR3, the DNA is TGTGCCAGCAGCCAAGTTCCCCCCAAGGAGCTGTTTTTT. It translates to CASSQVPPKELFF.

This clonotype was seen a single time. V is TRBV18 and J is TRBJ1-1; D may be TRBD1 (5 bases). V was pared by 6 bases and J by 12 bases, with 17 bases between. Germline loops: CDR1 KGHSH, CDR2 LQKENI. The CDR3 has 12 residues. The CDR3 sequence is CASSAEGIATFF. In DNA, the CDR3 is TGTGCCAGCTCCGCTGAGGGGATCGCAACTTTCTTT. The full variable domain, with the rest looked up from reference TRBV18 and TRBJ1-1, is NAGVMQNPRHLVRRRGQEARLRCSPMKGHSHVYWYRQLPEEGLKFMVYLQKENIIDESGMPKERFSAEFPKEGPSILRIQQVVRGDSAAYFCASSAEGIATFFGQGTRLTVV.

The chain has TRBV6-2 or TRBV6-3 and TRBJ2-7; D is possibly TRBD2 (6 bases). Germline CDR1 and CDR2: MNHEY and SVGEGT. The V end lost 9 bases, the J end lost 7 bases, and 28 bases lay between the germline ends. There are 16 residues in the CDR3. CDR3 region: CASINPGPGVSSEQYF. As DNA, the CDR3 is TGTGCCAGTATAAACCCCGGTCCGGGAGTTTCGTCAGAGCAGTACTTC.

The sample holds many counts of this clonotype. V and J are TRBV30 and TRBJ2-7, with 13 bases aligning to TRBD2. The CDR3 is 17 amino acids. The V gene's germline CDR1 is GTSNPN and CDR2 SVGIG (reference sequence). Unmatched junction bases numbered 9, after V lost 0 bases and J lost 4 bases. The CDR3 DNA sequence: TGTGCCTGGAGTGTTATGAAGACTAGCGGGAGGCGGTACGAGCAGTACTTC. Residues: CAWSVMKTSGRRYEQYF.

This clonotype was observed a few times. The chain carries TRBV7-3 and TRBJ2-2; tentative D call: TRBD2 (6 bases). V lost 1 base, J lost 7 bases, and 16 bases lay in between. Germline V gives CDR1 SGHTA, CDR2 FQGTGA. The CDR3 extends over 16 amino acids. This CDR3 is CASSLMGGAFIGELFF. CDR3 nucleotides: TGTGCCAGCAGCTTAATGGGCGGGGCATTCATCGGGGAGCTGTTTTTT.

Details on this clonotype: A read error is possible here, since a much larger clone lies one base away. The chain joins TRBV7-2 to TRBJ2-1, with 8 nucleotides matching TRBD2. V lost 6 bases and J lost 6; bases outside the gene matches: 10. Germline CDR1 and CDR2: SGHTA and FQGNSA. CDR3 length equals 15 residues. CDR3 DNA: TGTGCCAGCAGTTATAGCGGGACGAATTGCAATGAGCAGTTCTTC. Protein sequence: CASSYSGTNCNEQFF.

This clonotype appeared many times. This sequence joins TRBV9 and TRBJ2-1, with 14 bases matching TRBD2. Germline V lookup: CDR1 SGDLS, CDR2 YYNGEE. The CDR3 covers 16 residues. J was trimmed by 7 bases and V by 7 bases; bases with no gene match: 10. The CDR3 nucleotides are TGTGCCAGCGCGGGGACTAGCGGGAGTTGGGGGAATGAGCAGTTCTTC. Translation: CASAGTSGSWGNEQFF.